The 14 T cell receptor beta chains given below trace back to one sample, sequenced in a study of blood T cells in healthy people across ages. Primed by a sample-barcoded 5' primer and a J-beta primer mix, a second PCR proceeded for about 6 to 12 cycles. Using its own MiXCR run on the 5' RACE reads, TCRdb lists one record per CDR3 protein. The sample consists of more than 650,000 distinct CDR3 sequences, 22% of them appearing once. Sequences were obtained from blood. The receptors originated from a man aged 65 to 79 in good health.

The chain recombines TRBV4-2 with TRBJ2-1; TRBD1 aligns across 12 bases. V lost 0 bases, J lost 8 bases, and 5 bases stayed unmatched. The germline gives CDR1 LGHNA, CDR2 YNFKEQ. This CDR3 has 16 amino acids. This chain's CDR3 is CASSQEGTGGIYEQFF. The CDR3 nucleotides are TGTGCCAGCAGCCAAGAGGGGACAGGGGGCATCTATGAGCAGTTCTTC.

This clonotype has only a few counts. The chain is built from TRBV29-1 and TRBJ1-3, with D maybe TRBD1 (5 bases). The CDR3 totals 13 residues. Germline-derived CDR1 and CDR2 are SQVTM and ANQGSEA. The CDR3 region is CATGTTSGNTIYF. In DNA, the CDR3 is TGCGCGACCGGGACTACCTCTGGAAACACCATATATTTT.

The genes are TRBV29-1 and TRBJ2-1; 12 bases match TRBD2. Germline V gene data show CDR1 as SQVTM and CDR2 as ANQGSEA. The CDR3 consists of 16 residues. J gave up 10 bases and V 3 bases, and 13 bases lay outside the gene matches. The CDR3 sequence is CSVDKGGGLAGKEQFF. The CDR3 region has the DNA TGCAGCGTTGATAAAGGGGGGGGACTAGCGGGCAAAGAGCAGTTCTTC.

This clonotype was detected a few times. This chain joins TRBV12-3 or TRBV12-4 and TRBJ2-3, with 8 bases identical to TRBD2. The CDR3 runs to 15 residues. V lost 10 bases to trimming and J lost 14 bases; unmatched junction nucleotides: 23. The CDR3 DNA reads TGTGCCACATCAGTGGGGATAGCGGGGCGGAGAATCTGGTATTTT. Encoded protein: CATSVGIAGRRIWYF.

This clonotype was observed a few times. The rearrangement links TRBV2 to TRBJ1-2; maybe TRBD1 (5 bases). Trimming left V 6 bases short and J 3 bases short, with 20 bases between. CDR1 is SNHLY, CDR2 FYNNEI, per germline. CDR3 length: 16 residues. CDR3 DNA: TGTGCCAGCAGAGCCGGGCCATCGAAAGGGGACTATGGCTACACCTTC. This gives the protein CASRAGPSKGDYGYTF.

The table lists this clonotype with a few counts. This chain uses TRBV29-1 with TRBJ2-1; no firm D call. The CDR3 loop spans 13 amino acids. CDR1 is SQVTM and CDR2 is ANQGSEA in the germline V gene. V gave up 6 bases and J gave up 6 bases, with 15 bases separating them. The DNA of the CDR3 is TGCAGCGTAACTTTAACGGCCGTCAATGAGCAGTTCTTC. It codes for CSVTLTAVNEQFF.

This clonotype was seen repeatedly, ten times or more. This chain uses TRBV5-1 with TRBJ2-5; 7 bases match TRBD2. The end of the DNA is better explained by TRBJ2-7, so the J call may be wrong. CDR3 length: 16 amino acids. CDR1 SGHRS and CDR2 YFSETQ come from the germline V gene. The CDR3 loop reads CASSLDPAGMNYEQYV. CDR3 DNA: TGCGCCAGCAGCTTGGATCCAGCGGGGATGAACTACGAGCAGTACGTC.

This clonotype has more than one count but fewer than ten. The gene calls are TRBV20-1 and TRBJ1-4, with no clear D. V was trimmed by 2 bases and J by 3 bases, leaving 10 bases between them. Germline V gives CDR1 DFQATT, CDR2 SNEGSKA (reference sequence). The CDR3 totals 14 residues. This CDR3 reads CSARQSVANEKLFF. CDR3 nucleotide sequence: TGCAGTGCTAGACAGTCAGTAGCTAATGAAAAACTGTTTTTT.

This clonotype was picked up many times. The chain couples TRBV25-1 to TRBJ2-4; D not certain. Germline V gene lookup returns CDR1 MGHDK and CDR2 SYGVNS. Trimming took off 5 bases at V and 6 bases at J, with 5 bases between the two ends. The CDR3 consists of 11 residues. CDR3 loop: CASSLGNIQYF. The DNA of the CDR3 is TGTGCCAGCAGTTTGGGAAACATTCAGTACTTC.

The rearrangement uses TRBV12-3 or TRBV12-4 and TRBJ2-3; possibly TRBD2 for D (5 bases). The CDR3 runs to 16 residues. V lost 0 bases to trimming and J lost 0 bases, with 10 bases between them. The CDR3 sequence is CASSLAWTRSTDTQYF. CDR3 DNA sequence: TGTGCCAGCAGTTTAGCATGGACTCGAAGCACAGATACGCAGTATTTT.

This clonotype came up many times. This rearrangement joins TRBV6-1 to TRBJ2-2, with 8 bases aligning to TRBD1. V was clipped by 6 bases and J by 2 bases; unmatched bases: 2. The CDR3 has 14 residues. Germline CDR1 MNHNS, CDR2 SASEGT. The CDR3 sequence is CASRDRVNTGELFF. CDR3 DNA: TGTGCCAGCAGGGACAGGGTAAACACCGGGGAGCTGTTTTTT.

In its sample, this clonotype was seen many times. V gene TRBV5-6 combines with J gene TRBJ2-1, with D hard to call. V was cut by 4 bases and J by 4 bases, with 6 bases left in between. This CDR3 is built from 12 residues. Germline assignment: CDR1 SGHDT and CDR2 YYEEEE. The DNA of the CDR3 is TGTGCCAGCAGCGACGAGTACAATGAGCAGTTCTTC. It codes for CASSDEYNEQFF.

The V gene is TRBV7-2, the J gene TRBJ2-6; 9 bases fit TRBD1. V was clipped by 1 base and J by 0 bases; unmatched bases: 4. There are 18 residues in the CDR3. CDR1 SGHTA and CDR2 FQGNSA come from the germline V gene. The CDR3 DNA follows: TGTGCCAGCAGCTTAGTGGGGACAGGGAACTCTGGGGCCAACGTCCTGACTTTC. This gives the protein CASSLVGTGNSGANVLTF.

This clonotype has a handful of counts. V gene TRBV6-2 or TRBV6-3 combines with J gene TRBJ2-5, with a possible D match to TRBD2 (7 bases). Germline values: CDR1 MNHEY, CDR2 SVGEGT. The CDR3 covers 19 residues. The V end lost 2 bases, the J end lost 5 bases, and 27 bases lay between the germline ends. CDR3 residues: CASSYVPFGGGRPRETQYF. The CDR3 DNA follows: TGTGCCAGCAGTTACGTCCCTTTTGGGGGCGGGAGACCTCGCGAGACCCAGTACTTC.